The present entry profiles one T cell receptor (beta chain) with its context. The antigen is not known. Stimulus-free culture yielded autoproliferating CFSE-dim and non-proliferating CFSE-high T cells, each sequenced separately. Approximately 5x10^7 CFSE-labeled PBMCs were cultured about seven days unstimulated, then replicate wells were pooled. PBMCs were labeled with roughly 0.46 uM CFSE and cultured without exogenous stimuli. The sample belongs to a study of memory B cells and T cells in multiple sclerosis. The method was immunoSEQ multiplex PCR; TCRdb's version includes in-frame clones alone and lacks a portion of them. The repertoire holds 35,000 to 55,000 clones, around 80% seen once, with around 1.1% in the top ten. Germline V lookup: CDR1 GTSNPN, CDR2 SVGIG (reference sequence). This CDR3 has 12 residues. V was shortened by 0 bases and J by 9 bases, with 11 bases between the two germline ends.

Points from the study as a whole: Compartments had unequal clone-set sizes, affecting shared clonotype counts.

This chain joins TRBV30 and TRBJ1-2; D gene uncertain. The receptor was derived from a human donor with multiple sclerosis. The sample consisted of PBMCs from blood kept in culture. The CDR3 region has the DNA TGTGCCTGGAGTGTAAGTGAGTGGAGCTACACCTTC. As protein: CAWSVSEWSYTF.